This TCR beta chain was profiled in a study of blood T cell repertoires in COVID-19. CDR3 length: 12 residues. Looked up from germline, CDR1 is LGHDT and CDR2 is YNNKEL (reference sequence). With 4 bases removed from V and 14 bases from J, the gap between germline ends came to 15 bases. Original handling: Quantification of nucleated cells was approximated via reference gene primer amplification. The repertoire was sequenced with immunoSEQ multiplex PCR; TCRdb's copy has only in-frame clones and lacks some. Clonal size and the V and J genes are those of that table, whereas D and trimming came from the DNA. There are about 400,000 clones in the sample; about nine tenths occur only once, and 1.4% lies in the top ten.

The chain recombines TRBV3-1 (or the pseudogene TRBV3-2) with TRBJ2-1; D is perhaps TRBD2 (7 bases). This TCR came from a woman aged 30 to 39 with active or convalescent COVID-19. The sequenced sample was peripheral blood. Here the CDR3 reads CASSLGEGGKFF. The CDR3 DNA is TGTGCCAGCAGCCTAGGGGAGGGGGGCAAGTTCTTC.